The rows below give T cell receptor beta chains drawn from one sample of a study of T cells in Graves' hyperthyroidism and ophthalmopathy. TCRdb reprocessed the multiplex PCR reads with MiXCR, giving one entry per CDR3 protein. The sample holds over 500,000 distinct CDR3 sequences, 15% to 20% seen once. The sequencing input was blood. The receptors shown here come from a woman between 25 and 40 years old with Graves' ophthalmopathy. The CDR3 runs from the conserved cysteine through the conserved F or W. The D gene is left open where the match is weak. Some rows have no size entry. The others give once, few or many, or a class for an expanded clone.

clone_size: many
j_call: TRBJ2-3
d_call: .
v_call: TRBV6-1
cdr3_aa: CASTRDSTDTQYF
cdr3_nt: TGTGCCAGCACCCGGGACAGCACAGATACGCAGTATTTT

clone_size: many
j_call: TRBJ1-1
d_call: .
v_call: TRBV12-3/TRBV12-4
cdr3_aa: CASRFSFRTTEAFF
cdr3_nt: TGTGCCAGCAGATTCTCGTTTAGGACAACTGAAGCTTTCTTT

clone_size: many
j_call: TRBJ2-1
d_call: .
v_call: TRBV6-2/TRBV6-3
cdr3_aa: CASSYYGHNEQFF
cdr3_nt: TGTGCCAGCAGTTACTACGGACACAATGAGCAGTTCTTC

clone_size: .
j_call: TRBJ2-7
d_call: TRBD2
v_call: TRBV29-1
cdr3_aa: CSVARGGQMGEQYF
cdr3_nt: TGCAGCGTTGCGAGGGGAGGGCAAATGGGCGAGCAGTACTTC

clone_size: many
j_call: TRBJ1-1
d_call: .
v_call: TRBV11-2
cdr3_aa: CASEIGVNTEAFF
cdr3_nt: TGTGCCAGCGAGATTGGAGTGAACACTGAAGCTTTCTTT

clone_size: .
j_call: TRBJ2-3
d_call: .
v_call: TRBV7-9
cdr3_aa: CASSSTPGRGADTQYF
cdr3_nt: TGTGCCAGCAGCTCAACCCCCGGCCGAGGGGCAGATACGCAGTATTTT

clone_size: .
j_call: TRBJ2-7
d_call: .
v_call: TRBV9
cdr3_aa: CASSVYYSTHEQYF
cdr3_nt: TGTGCCAGCAGCGTTTATTACAGCACCCACGAGCAGTACTTC

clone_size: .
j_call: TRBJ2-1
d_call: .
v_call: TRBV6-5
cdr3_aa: CASGYRGSWTEQFF
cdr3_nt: TGTGCCAGCGGATACCGGGGCTCCTGGACGGAGCAGTTCTTC

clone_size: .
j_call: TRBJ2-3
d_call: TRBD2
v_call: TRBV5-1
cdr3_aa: CASSFSSGITSDTQYF
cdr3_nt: TGCGCCAGCAGCTTTTCTAGCGGGATCACTTCAGATACGCAGTATTTT

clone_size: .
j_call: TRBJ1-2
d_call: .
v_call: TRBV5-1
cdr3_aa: CASSFRTTNYGYTF
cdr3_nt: TGCGCCAGCAGCTTCCGGACTACCAACTATGGCTACACCTTC

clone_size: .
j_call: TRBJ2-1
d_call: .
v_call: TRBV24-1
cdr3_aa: CATEGPDAYNEQFF
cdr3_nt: TGTGCCACCGAGGGACCCGACGCGTACAATGAGCAGTTCTTC

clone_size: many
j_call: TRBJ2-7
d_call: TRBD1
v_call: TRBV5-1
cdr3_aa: CASSLAPMTGNEQYF
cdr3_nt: TGCGCCAGCAGCTTGGCGCCGATGACAGGGAACGAGCAGTACTTC

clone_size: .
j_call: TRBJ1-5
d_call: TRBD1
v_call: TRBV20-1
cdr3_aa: CSAYTGGDHQPQHF
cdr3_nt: TGCAGTGCTTACACAGGGGGCGATCATCAGCCCCAGCATTTT

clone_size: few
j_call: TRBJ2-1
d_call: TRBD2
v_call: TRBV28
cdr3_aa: CASSPSGIFNEQFF
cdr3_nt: TGTGCCAGCAGCCCTAGCGGGATCTTTAATGAGCAGTTCTTC

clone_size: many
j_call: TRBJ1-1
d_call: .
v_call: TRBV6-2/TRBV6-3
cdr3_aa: CASSYSANTEAFF
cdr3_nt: TGTGCCAGCAGTTACTCAGCTAACACTGAAGCTTTCTTT

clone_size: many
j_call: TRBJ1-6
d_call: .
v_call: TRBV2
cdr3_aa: CASTVPGNSPLHF
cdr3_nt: TGTGCCAGCACCGTACCCGGGAATTCACCCCTCCACTTT

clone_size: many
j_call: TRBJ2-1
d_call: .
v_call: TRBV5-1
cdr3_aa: CASQQEGGTYNEQFF
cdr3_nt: TGCGCCAGCCAACAGGAGGGGGGCACCTACAATGAGCAGTTCTTC

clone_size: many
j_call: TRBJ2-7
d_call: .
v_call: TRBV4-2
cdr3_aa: CASSQDLADGEQYF
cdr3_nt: TGTGCCAGCAGCCAAGATTTGGCGGATGGTGAGCAGTACTTC

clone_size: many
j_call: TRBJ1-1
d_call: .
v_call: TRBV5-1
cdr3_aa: CASSLMGSLNTEAFF
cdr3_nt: TGCGCCAGCAGCTTGATGGGCTCCTTGAACACTGAAGCTTTCTTT

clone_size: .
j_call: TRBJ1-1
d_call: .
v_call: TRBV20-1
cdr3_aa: CSATGGTAEVVNTEAFF
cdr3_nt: TGCAGTGCTACTGGGGGGACGGCAGAAGTGGTGAACACTGAAGCTTTCTTT

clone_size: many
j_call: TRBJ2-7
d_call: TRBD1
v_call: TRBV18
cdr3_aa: CASSPTGKRYEQYF
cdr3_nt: TGTGCCAGCTCACCGACAGGGAAACGCTACGAGCAGTACTTC

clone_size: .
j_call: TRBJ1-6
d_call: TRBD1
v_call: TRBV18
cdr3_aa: CASSPQAGGSPLHF
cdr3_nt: TGTGCCAGCTCACCACAGGCAGGGGGCTCACCCCTCCACTTT